The next 22 T cell receptor beta chains were all read from a single sample in a study of blood T cell repertoires in COVID-19. Method: immunoSEQ multiplex PCR; TCRdb's copy keeps in-frame clones and lacks some. The profile shows a few hundred thousand clones, 81% of them singletons. The specimen sequenced was peripheral blood. Source of these receptors: a human donor with acute or convalescent COVID-19. The donor label of this sample is uncertain.

This clone came up a few times. The J gene is TRBJ2-1, the V gene TRBV3-1 (or the pseudogene TRBV3-2), with 11 bases fitting TRBD2. The CDR3 runs 17 residues. From germline, CDR1 is LGHDT and CDR2 YNNKEL (reference sequence). The V gene end was trimmed by 4 bases and the J gene end by 7 bases; junction bases not matched to a gene: 12. CDR3 coding DNA: TGTGCCAGCAGCCCTCCTCCTGTAGCGGGGGGGCGTAATGAGCAGTTCTTC. Protein product: CASSPPPVAGGRNEQFF.

The V call is TRBV5-1, the J call TRBJ1-4; 8 nucleotides align to TRBD1. The CDR3 covers 15 residues. The ends lost 5 bases at V and 4 bases at J; junction bases unmatched: 7. Germline V gene lookup returns CDR1 SGHRS and CDR2 YFSETQ. The CDR3 here is CASRDLGQGNEKLFF. The CDR3 region has the DNA TGCGCCAGCAGAGATCTTGGACAGGGTAATGAAAAACTGTTTTTT.

This clone was found a few times. The chain joins TRBV5-1 to TRBJ2-5; 12 bases line up with TRBD2. The CDR3 consists of 17 residues. In germline, CDR1 is SGHRS, CDR2 YFSETQ. The trim removed 5 bases at V and 2 bases at J, leaving 10 bases unmatched. In DNA form, the CDR3 reads TGCGCCAGCAGGGCTAGCGGGGGGGCCGCGACTCAAGAGACCCAGTACTTC. The encoded protein is CASRASGGAATQETQYF.

The chain links TRBV20-1 to TRBJ2-3; no firm D call. The germline V gene has CDR1 DFQATT and CDR2 SNEGSKA (reference sequence). CDR3 size: 15 residues. V lost 3 bases and J 3 bases, leaving 16 bases between the germline ends. The DNA of the CDR3 is TGCAGTGCTAGTCCGGCGAGGTCTGCGACAGATACGCAGTATTTT. Translating it yields CSASPARSATDTQYF.

The V gene is TRBV7-8, the J gene TRBJ1-4; 8 positions match TRBD1. V was pared by 2 bases and J by 2 bases, with 7 bases of the junction left unmatched. The germline gives CDR1 SGHVS, CDR2 FQNEAQ. There are 17 residues in the CDR3. The CDR3 DNA is TGTGCCAGCAGCTTAAGATCCAGGGGGCCGACTAATGAAAAACTGTTTTTT. Residues: CASSLRSRGPTNEKLFF. The whole variable domain, filled in from reference TRBV7-8 and TRBJ1-4, reads GAGVSQSPRYKVAKRGQDVALRCDPISGHVSLFWYQQALGQGPEFLTYFQNEAQLDKSGLPSDRFFAERPEGSVSTLKIQRTQQEDSAVYLCASSLRSRGPTNEKLFFGSGTQLSVL.

V usage is TRBV6-5 and J usage is TRBJ1-6; D ambiguous. Germline CDR1 reads MNHEY; CDR2 reads SVGAGI. V lost 7 bases, J lost 0 bases, and 10 bases lay in between. This CDR3 spans 15 amino acids. The CDR3 spells CASTPRGSYNSPLHF. In DNA form, the CDR3 reads TGTGCCAGCACCCCTCGGGGCTCCTATAATTCACCCCTCCACTTT.

This clone was seen repeatedly, ten times or more. The chain couples TRBV5-1 to TRBJ2-3; 9 positions match TRBD1. Germline lookup yields CDR1 SGHRS and CDR2 YFSETQ. V shed 5 bases, J shed 2 bases, and the junction held 6 bases outside the gene matches. The CDR3 runs 15 residues. CDR3 loop: CASRNGQGPTDTQYF. CDR3 nucleotides: TGCGCCAGCAGAAACGGACAGGGGCCCACAGATACGCAGTATTTT.

This chain uses TRBV3-1 (or the pseudogene TRBV3-2) with TRBJ2-2; 7 bases agree with TRBD1. V dropped 9 bases and J dropped 7; count of bases not matched to a gene: 11. Per the germline V gene, CDR1 is LGHDT and CDR2 is YNNKEL (reference sequence). This CDR3 region has 14 residues. The CDR3 DNA reads as TGTGCCAGTAGGGACAGCCCTTTATTCGGGGAGCTGTTTTTT. This codes for CASRDSPLFGELFF.

This chain joins TRBV19 and TRBJ1-5; D is possibly TRBD1 (5 bases). Germline-derived CDR1 and CDR2 are LNHDA and SQIVND (reference sequence). The V end lost 6 bases, the J end lost 6 bases, and 15 bases lay between the germline ends. The CDR3 totals 14 residues. In nucleotides, the CDR3 is TGTGCCAGTAGAGAGGCAGGGTGGGCTCAGCCCCAGCATTTT. It yields the protein CASREAGWAQPQHF. The full variable domain, its missing parts supplied by reference TRBV19 and TRBJ1-5, is DGGITQSPKYLFRKEGQNVTLSCEQNLNHDAMYWYRQDPGQGLRLIYYSQIVNDFQKGDIAEGYSVSREKKESFPLTVTSAQKNPTAFYLCASREAGWAQPQHFGDGTRLSIL.

The genes are TRBV5-1 and TRBJ2-7; TRBD1 matches 8 bases. The CDR3 is 13 residues long. Unmatched junction bases numbered 6, after V lost 5 bases and J lost 5 bases. Germline CDR1 is SGHRS and CDR2 is YFSETQ. CDR3 sequence: CASRPDRVNEQYF. In DNA, the CDR3 is TGCGCCAGCAGACCGGACAGGGTCAACGAGCAGTACTTC.

The genes are TRBV20-1 and TRBJ2-5; D might be TRBD2 (6 bases). Between the trimmed V and J ends, which lost 3 bases and 3 bases, there was a span of 14 bases. CDR1 and CDR2 from the germline V gene are DFQATT and SNEGSKA (reference sequence). The CDR3 has 14 residues. The CDR3 region is CSASDKTSEETQYF. The CDR3, as DNA: TGCAGTGCTAGTGACAAGACTAGTGAAGAGACCCAGTACTTC.

The J gene is TRBJ1-5, the V gene TRBV19, with a tentative D call TRBD1 (6 bases). Germline V lookup: CDR1 LNHDA, CDR2 SQIVND (reference sequence). Trimming left V 4 bases short and J 0 bases short, with 13 bases between. The CDR3 contains 16 residues. CDR3 nucleotides: TGTGCCAGTAGTAACCCCGACAGGAATAGCAATCAGCCCCAGCATTTT. It yields the protein CASSNPDRNSNQPQHF.

The chain links TRBV12-5 to TRBJ1-4, with 9 bases matching TRBD1. There are 17 residues in the CDR3. V lost 0 bases and J lost 5; bases outside the gene matches: 7. Germline-derived CDR1 and CDR2 are LGHNT and FRNRAP. CDR3 protein: CASGLVPTDRGNEKLFF. The DNA for the CDR3 is TGTGCTAGTGGTTTGGTACCCACAGACAGGGGGAATGAAAAACTGTTTTTT.

V gene TRBV3-1 (or the pseudogene TRBV3-2) combines with J gene TRBJ1-2; D not resolved. Germline V gives CDR1 LGHDT, CDR2 YNNKEL (reference sequence). The CDR3 totals 18 residues. The V end was cut by 4 bases, the J end by 8 bases, with 29 bases between. In nucleotides, the CDR3 is TGTGCCAGCAGCCCCAGCCTTTCGAATGGCTCGGGTTCACGGGGCTACACCTTC. Translated, it gives CASSPSLSNGSGSRGYTF.

This clone was counted a few times. The V call is TRBV5-1, the J call TRBJ2-6; D gene ambiguous. The ends were cut back, 0 bases at V and 2 bases at J, with 6 bases in the middle. CDR1 SGHRS and CDR2 YFSETQ come from the germline V gene. This CDR3 comprises 15 residues. Written as DNA, the CDR3 is TGCGCCAGCAGCTTGGTAGTGCCTGGGGCCAACGTCCTGACTTTC. This codes for CASSLVVPGANVLTF. Based on the CDR3 plus reference TRBV5-1 and TRBJ2-6, the full variable domain is KAGVTQTPRYLIKTRGQQVTLSCSPISGHRSVSWYQQTPGQGLQFLFEYFSETQRNKGNFPGRFSGRQFSNSRSEMNVSTLELGDSALYLCASSLVVPGANVLTFGAGSRLTVL.

The rearrangement joins TRBV5-4 to TRBJ1-2, with TRBD1 identical over 9 bases. Trimming removed 2 bases from V and 5 bases from J; junction bases left unmatched: 7. The CDR3 length is 15 residues. Germline V gene data show CDR1 as SGHNT and CDR2 as YYREEE (reference sequence). Here the CDR3 DNA reads TGTGCCAGCAGCTTCATCGGGACAGGGAGATATGGCTACACCTTC. It encodes CASSFIGTGRYGYTF.

There are a few counts of this clone. This rearrangement joins TRBV2 to TRBJ2-5, with TRBD2 as a possible D gene (7 bases). The ends were cut back, 4 bases at V and 5 bases at J, with 11 bases in the middle. Germline V CDR1 and CDR2: SNHLY, FYNNEI. The CDR3 has 13 amino acids. The CDR3 reads CASSVGGVETQYF. The CDR3 nucleotides are TGTGCCAGCAGTGTAGGGGGGGTGGAGACCCAGTACTTC.

The chain links TRBV2 to TRBJ2-7, with 8 bases lining up with TRBD1. Germline assignment: CDR1 SNHLY and CDR2 FYNNEI. This CDR3 has 13 amino acids. Trimming took 10 bases from V and 3 from J; bases not matched to a gene: 8. The CDR3 bases are TGTGCCAACTCGCATGACAGGGGCTACGAGCAGTACTTC. It specifies CANSHDRGYEQYF. Drawing the rest from reference TRBV2 and TRBJ2-7, the complete variable domain is EPEVTQTPSHQVTQMGQEVILRCVPISNHLYFYWYRQILGQKVEFLVSFYNNEISEKSEIFDDQFSVERPDGSNFTLKIRSTKLEDSAMYFCANSHDRGYEQYFGPGTRLTVT.

The genes are TRBV5-1 and TRBJ2-3, with no clear D. V lost 0 bases and J 2 bases, leaving 10 bases between the germline ends. The CDR3 extends over 15 amino acids. The germline CDR1 and CDR2 sequences are SGHRS and YFSETQ. The CDR3 sequence is CASSLDRVPTDTQYF. CDR3 DNA sequence: TGCGCCAGCAGCTTGGACCGGGTCCCCACAGATACGCAGTATTTT.

This chain joins TRBV24-1 and TRBJ2-2, with TRBD2 matching over 8 bases. CDR3 length: 14 amino acids. Germline V CDR1 and CDR2: KGHDR, SFDVKD. J lost 7 bases, V lost 6 bases, and 6 bases had no gene match. The CDR3 nucleotides are TGTGCCACCAGTCGGGGGGGTCTTCACGGGGAGCTGTTTTTT. This gives the protein CATSRGGLHGELFF.

The rearrangement joins TRBV30 to TRBJ1-2, with 7 positions matching TRBD1. Germline V gene sequence: CDR1 GTSNPN, CDR2 SVGIG (reference sequence). The V segment lost 5 bases and the J segment 4 bases; nucleotides outside the gene matches: 13. This CDR3 comprises 15 residues. CDR3 residues: CAWYTRTGYFYGYTF. The CDR3 region has the DNA TGTGCCTGGTATACCAGGACAGGCTATTTCTATGGCTACACCTTC.

The chain is built from TRBV7-9 and TRBJ1-4, with TRBD1 matching 7 bases. J was trimmed by 4 bases and V by 5 bases; bases with no gene match: 7. There are 15 residues in the CDR3. Germline CDR1 SEHNR, CDR2 FQNEAQ (reference sequence). CDR3 in amino acids: CASSPRQGYNEKLFF. CDR3 DNA sequence: TGTGCCAGCAGCCCCAGACAGGGCTATAATGAAAAACTGTTTTTT.